The clone carrying this TCR beta chain was observed at least ten times. The antigen is unknown. As the method for making TCR beta libraries, quantitative 5'-RACE with molecular barcodes was used. TCRdb re-analysed the 5' RACE reads in MiXCR, keeping a single row per CDR3 protein. The sample records more than 400,000 distinct CDR3 sequences, roughly 5.2% being singletons. The data are from a study of CD8 T cells in ankylosing spondylitis. Study-wide findings and caveats: With a CD8+ phenotype, disease-linked clones were relatively rare in peripheral blood. Reactive arthritis synovial fluid and blood were previously reported to contain some motif variants. Clones tied to disease were said to be significantly enriched in matched ankylosing spondylitis synovial fluid. There was a TCR beta motif, made of several highly homologous variants, that appeared characteristic of ankylosing spondylitis blood.

The CDR3 has 16 residues. CDR1 is DFQATT and CDR2 is SNEGSKA in the germline V gene (reference sequence). The junction had 8 bases not matched to a gene; V was cut back by 3 bases and J by 0 bases. The source material was blood, either unsorted or a sorted T cell fraction (not recorded which). The J gene is TRBJ2-1, the V gene TRBV20-1; 7 nucleotides agree with TRBD2. This clonotype was obtained from a male donor with ankylosing spondylitis. In nucleotides, the CDR3 is TGCAGTGCTAGGACGGGTCGGGAGGACTCCTACAATGAGCAGTTCTTC. As protein: CSARTGREDSYNEQFF.